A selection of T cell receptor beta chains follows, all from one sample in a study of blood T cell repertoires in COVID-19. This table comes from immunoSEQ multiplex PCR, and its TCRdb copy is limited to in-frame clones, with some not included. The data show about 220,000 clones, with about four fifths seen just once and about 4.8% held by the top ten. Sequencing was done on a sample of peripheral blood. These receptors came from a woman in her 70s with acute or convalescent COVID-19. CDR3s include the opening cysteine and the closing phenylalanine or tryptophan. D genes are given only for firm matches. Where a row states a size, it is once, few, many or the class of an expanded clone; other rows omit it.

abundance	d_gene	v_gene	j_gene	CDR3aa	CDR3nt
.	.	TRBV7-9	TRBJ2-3	CASSLGGQSDTQYF	TGTGCCAGCAGCTTAGGAGGACAGAGCGATACGCAGTATTTT
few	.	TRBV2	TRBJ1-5	CASRITPFNQPQHF	TGTGCCAGCAGGATTACACCATTCAATCAGCCCCAGCATTTT
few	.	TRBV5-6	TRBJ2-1	CASSWGAGSYNEQFF	TGTGCCAGCAGCTGGGGTGCGGGGTCCTACAATGAGCAGTTCTTC
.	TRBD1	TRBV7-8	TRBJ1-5	CASSLATRDRVDQPQHF	TGTGCCAGCAGCTTAGCGACCCGGGACAGGGTGGATCAGCCCCAGCATTTT
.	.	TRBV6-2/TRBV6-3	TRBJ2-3	CASSYDQATDTQYF	TGTGCCAGCAGTTACGATCAGGCGACAGATACGCAGTATTTT
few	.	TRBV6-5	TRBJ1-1	CASSPGPGETEAFF	TGTGCCAGCAGTCCCGGCCCGGGGGAAACTGAAGCTTTCTTT
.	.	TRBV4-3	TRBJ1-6	CASSQRVNSPLHF	TGCGCCAGCAGCCAACGGGTAAATTCACCCCTCCACTTT
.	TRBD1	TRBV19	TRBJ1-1	CASSDQGALNTEAFF	TGTGCCAGTAGTGATCAGGGGGCACTGAACACTGAAGCTTTCTTT
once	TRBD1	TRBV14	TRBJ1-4	CASSPLTGGVEKLFF	TGTGCCAGCAGCCCCTTGACAGGGGGTGTTGAAAAACTGTTTTTT
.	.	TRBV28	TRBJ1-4	CASSLPRRLNEKLFF	TGTGCCAGCAGTTTACCCCGAAGACTTAATGAAAAACTGTTTTTT
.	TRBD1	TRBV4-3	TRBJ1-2	CASSQVGRGLGYTF	TGCGCCAGCAGCCAAGTCGGCAGGGGGCTTGGCTACACCTTC
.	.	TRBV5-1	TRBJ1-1	CASSLGVNTEAFF	TGCGCCAGCAGCTTGGGAGTGAACACTGAAGCTTTCTTT
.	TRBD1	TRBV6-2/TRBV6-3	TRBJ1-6	CASSIGTGSSPLHF	TGTGCCAGCAGCATCGGGACAGGGAGTTCACCCCTCCACTTT
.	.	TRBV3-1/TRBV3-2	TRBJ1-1	CASSQHTTPNTEAFF	TGTGCCAGCAGCCAACATACAACCCCGAACACTGAAGCTTTCTTT
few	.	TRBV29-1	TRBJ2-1	CSVERTLYNEQFF	TGCAGCGTTGAAAGGACACTATACAATGAGCAGTTCTTC
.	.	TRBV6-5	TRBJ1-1	CASSYRSGNTEAFF	TGTGCCAGCAGTTACCGCAGCGGGAACACTGAAGCTTTCTTT
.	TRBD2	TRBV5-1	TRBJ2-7	CASSWASGTYEQYF	TGCGCCAGCAGCTGGGCTAGCGGGACCTACGAGCAGTACTTC
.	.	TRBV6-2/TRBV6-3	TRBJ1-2	CASSPTGMGGYTF	TGTGCCAGCAGTCCAACAGGGATGGGTGGCTACACCTTC
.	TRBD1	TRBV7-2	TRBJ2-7	CASRGRDRGGEQYF	TGTGCCAGCAGGGGTCGGGACAGGGGCGGCGAGCAGTACTTC
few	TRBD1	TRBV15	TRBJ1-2	CATSTRVTGDGYTF	TGTGCCACCAGCACACGTGTGACAGGGGACGGCTACACCTTC